This is a list of T cell receptor beta chains from one sample in a study of identical twins. MiXCR was run by TCRdb on the 5' RACE reads, yielding one entry per CDR3 protein. The data contain about 550,000 distinct CDR3 sequences, more than 20% of them singletons. Separately, the same data were catalogued under a study of yellow fever vaccine responses in identical twins.

The sequencing sample was made of CD4+ T cells sorted from blood. The origin of the receptors is a woman under 30 in good health. The conserved cysteine and the conserved F or W are not part of the CDR3 here.

V gene	CDR3 protein
TRBV24-1	ATSDLQGASDTQY
TRBV10-3	AISDSLDRGLFSGANVLT
TRBV20-1	SASGEGSYGYT
TRBV6-4	ASSDSTGGVVGDTQY
TRBV6-1	ASSPGQPWSPLH
TRBV4-2	ASSASRESGTDTQY
TRBV9	ASSSSGPFREQY
TRBV12-3/TRBV12-4	ASSPRGGSSYNEQF
TRBV5-6	ASSLYLGGPYNEQF
TRBV12-3/TRBV12-4	ASSLEGPLAGGPGGIQY
TRBV29-1	SVRAGGISEQY
TRBV12-3/TRBV12-4	ASSLLAGQGIQPQH
TRBV27	ASSLWPRGNEQF
TRBV20-1	SAVPPSGRHNEQF
TRBV7-2	ASSLTGFARNIQY
TRBV6-1	ASSARRAGNTGELF
TRBV10-3	ATLLGTPSTDTQY
TRBV7-2	ASSLIAGSTGELF
TRBV6-2/TRBV6-3	ASSYLSGGVDRSSYNEQF
TRBV20-1	SARQSQQPQH
TRBV15	ATSRRLAGATGELF
TRBV5-1	ASSFSVGTEETQY
TRBV12-3/TRBV12-4	ASTLLGPDTQY
TRBV20-1	SARDRGTTDTQY
TRBV20-1	SAETSGRSEQY
TRBV3-1	ASSQDRNRAVTDTQY
TRBV5-1	ASSHHGRVGTDTQY
TRBV28	ASRSIRYREGETQY
TRBV6-2/TRBV6-3	ASSKIAGSNTGELF
TRBV27	ASTLIAGAGIAGELF
TRBV27	ASSLLATGANVLT
TRBV5-1	ASSGAAGTSEQETQY
TRBV11-2	ASSLGAGGLNEQF
TRBV20-1	SAPLQGRRETQY
TRBV5-1	ASSETDSYNSPLH
TRBV5-1	ASSLGADSYEQY
TRBV12-3/TRBV12-4	ASSATQNTEAF
TRBV20-1	SAILLGQGNNEQF
TRBV3-1	ASSPGTGWVDEQF
TRBV5-1	ASSDLTGMNTEAF
TRBV5-1	ASSVQGTGNTGELF
TRBV20-1	SASQLAGVLVYEQY
TRBV20-1	SAKSSALYNEQF
TRBV2	ANNGQGGNEQF
TRBV7-3	ASSLGPSSTNTQY
TRBV7-8	ASSPSGTGGLGAF
TRBV11-2	ASIDANNEQF
TRBV6-5	ASSYRRPPNEKLF
TRBV29-1	SVVLGQGLTDTQY
TRBV7-3	ASSLVPREGGSYEQY
TRBV5-1	ASSLRTGSYQETQY
TRBV20-1	SASWYNEQF
TRBV3-1	ASSQELAAYNEQF
TRBV7-9	ASSLAGVTYEQY
TRBV14	ASSHGGLAGYGNIQY
TRBV12-3/TRBV12-4	ASSLGSSWNEQF
TRBV5-4	ASSFIDSYNEQF